This TCR beta chain was profiled in a study of T cells in Graves' hyperthyroidism and ophthalmopathy. Findings and caveats of the study: Ophthalmopathy and stable hyperthyroidism were separated by a 13 V-J model. Ophthalmopathy, as predicted by the model, came a median around 6.7 months after the prediction.

Concerning this clonotype: As yet, its antigen is unknown.

Trimming shortened V by 4 bases and J by 5 bases, and 15 bases separated the two germline ends. Germline-derived CDR1 and CDR2 are SGHRS and YFSETQ. The CDR3 is 14 residues long. RNA transcripts were the template for amplifying TCR beta CDR3 regions. HTBI primers were employed in a first-round RT-PCR of the TCR CDR3. From the multiplex PCR reads, TCRdb called clonotypes with MiXCR, one entry per CDR3 protein. The sample has a few hundred thousand distinct CDR3 sequences, about half seen once. The rearrangement uses TRBV5-1 and TRBJ2-5, with TRBD2 as a possible D gene (6 bases). The clonotype was recovered from a woman aged 18-30 years with Graves' hyperthyroidism. Sequences were obtained from peripheral blood or thyroid tissue (not recorded which). CDR3 coding DNA: TGCGCCAGCAGCCTCTGGACTATAGGGGAGACCCAGTACTTC. Residues: CASSLWTIGETQYF.